This is a list of T cell receptor beta chains from one sample in a study of cytomegalovirus exposure and HLA in healthy donors. Method: immunoSEQ multiplex PCR; TCRdb's copy keeps in-frame clones and lacks some. The sample yields 100,000 to 150,000 clones, roughly 17% seen once. Specimen: PBMCs. These receptors originate from a female donor in good health and CMV-seropositive. Each CDR3 is given with its conserved first and last residue.

V	J	CDR3
TRBV5-5	TRBJ1-2	CASSLTGANYGYTF
TRBV5-4	TRBJ1-1	CASSLEGQFFTEAFF
TRBV28	TRBJ1-2	CASRPRTGGHYGYTF
TRBV20-1	TRBJ1-2	CSAGDTVDYTF
TRBV2	TRBJ2-2	CASNSLAGVTGELFF
TRBV5-5	TRBJ1-1	CASSFSPNTEAFF
TRBV5-4	TRBJ2-7	CASSTQLAGANYEQYF
TRBV28	TRBJ2-7	CASSTRDSSHPYEQYF
TRBV21-1	TRBJ1-1	CASSTPPRSENTEAFF
TRBV7-2	TRBJ1-4	CASSLEITGEKLFF
TRBV27	TRBJ2-7	CASSLRGPTYEQYF
TRBV6-1	TRBJ2-3	CASSDPWSEWRERTDTQYF
TRBV4-1	TRBJ1-2	CASSPGGGAYGYTF
TRBV7-2	TRBJ2-7	CASSLGPGRSYEQYF
TRBV19	TRBJ2-7	CASSLTGGSYEQYF
TRBV5-1	TRBJ2-2	CASTWDNTGGTGELFF
TRBV27	TRBJ2-1	CASSPRQGASSSYNEQFF
TRBV2	TRBJ1-5	CASSTGQALDQPQHF
TRBV5-6	TRBJ1-5	CASSFWGQGGNQPQHF
TRBV7-2	TRBJ2-3	CASSLRQGAHTQYF
TRBV5-6	TRBJ1-2	CASSLETGGSGYGYTF
TRBV5-3	TRBJ2-7	CARSSRRGDSGGYEQYF
TRBV4-1	TRBJ2-7	CASSQTRLVYEQYF
TRBV6-5	TRBJ2-5	CASSRRDRGLETQYF
TRBV4-1	TRBJ2-1	CASSLSGKYNEQFF
TRBV6-5	TRBJ2-7	CASGARLYEQYF
TRBV7-8	TRBJ2-1	CASSLAAPYGSGGLYNEQFF
TRBV5-1	TRBJ1-2	CASSLGQNRGYTF
TRBV5-1	TRBJ2-7	CASSSQGASYEQYF
TRBV7-3	TRBJ2-6	CASSLVGGSSGANVLTF
TRBV27	TRBJ1-4	CATPRPATNEKLFF
TRBV6-5	TRBJ1-5	CASSLRGPNQPQHF
TRBV7-9	TRBJ2-5	CASSFEELQETQYF
TRBV25-1	TRBJ1-1	CASSELGGDTEAFF
TRBV7-9	TRBJ2-7	CASSLRTSGRMYEQYF
TRBV27	TRBJ1-1	CASSSYRQNLNTEAFF
TRBV9	TRBJ2-1	CASSVAEGHYNEQFF
TRBV27	TRBJ2-1	CASSRSYNEQFF
TRBV6-5	TRBJ2-3	CASHRGRNTDTQYF
TRBV28	TRBJ1-3	CASLTGTGNTIYF
TRBV6-5	TRBJ2-5	CASSYSGDSQTQYF